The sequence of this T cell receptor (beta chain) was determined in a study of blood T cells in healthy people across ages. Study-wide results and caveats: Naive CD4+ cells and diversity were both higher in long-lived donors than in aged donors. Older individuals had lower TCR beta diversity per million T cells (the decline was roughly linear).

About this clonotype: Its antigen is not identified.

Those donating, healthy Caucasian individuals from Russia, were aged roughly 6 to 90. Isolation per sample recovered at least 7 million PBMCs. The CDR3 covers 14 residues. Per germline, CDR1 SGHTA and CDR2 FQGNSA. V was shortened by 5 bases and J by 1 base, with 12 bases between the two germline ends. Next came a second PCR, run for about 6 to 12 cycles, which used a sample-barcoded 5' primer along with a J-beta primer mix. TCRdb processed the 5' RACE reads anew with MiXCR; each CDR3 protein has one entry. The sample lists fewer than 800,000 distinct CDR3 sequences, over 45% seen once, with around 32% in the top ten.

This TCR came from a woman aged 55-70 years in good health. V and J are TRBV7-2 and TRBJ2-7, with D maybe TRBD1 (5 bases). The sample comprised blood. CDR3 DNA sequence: TGTGCCAGCAGCGCTCAGGGTAATTCCTACGAGCAGTACTTC. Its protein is CASSAQGNSYEQYF.